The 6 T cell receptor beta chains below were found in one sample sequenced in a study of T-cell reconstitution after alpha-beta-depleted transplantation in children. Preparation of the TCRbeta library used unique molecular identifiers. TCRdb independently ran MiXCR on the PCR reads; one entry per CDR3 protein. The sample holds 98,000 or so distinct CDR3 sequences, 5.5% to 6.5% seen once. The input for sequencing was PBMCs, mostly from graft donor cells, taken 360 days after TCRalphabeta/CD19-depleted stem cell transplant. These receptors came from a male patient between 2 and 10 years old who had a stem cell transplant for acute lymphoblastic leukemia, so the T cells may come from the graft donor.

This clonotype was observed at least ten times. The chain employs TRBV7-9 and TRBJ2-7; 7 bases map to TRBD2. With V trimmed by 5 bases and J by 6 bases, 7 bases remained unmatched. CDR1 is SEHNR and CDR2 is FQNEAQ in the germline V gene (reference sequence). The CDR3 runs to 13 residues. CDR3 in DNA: TGTGCCAGCAGCGGGGGGGTGGATGGCGAGCAGTACTTC. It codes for CASSGGVDGEQYF.

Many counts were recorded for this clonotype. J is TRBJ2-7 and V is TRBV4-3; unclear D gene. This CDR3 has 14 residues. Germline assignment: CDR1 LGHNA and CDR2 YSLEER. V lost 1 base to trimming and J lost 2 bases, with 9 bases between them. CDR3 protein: CASSQVAFTYEQYF. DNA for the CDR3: TGCGCCAGCAGCCAAGTCGCTTTCACCTACGAGCAGTACTTC.

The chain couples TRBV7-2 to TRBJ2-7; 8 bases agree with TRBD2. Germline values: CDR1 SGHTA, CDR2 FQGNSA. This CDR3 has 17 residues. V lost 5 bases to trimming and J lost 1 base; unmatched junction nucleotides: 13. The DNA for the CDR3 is TGTGCCAGCAGCCTCCTAGGCGGAAGCGGGGGATCCTACGAGCAGTACTTC. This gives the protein CASSLLGGSGGSYEQYF.

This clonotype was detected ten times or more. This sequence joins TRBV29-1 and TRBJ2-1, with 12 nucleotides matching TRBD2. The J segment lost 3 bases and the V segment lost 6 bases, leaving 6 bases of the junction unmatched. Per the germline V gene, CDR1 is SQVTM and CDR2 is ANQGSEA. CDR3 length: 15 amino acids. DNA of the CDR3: TGCAGCGTAATCGGACTAGCGGGGAACTACAATGAGCAGTTCTTC. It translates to CSVIGLAGNYNEQFF.

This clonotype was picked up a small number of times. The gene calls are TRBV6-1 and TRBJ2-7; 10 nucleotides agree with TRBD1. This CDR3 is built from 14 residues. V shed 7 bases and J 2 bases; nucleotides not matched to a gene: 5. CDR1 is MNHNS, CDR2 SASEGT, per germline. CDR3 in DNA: TGTGCCAGCACAGGACAGGGGGAACCCTACGAGCAGTACTTC. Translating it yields CASTGQGEPYEQYF.

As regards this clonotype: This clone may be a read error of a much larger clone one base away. The CDR3 here is CASNLGQGTSYEQYF. In nucleotides, the CDR3 is TGTGCCAGCAACTTGGGACAGGGGACCAGCTACGAGCAGTACTTC. V gene TRBV5-6 combines with J gene TRBJ2-7, with 10 bases fitting TRBD1. In germline, CDR1 is SGHDT, CDR2 YYEEEE. This CDR3 region has 15 residues.